The rows below give T cell receptor beta chains drawn from one sample of a study of blood T cell repertoires in COVID-19. Profiled with immunoSEQ multiplex PCR; TCRdb holds only in-frame clones, not every one. The sample has over 130,000 clones; over 75% are singletons. The sequencing input was peripheral blood. The receptors here all came from a man aged 60 to 75 with active or convalescent COVID-19. The CDR3 runs from the conserved cysteine through the conserved F or W. The D gene is left open where the match is weak. A row's size may be missing; if present it is once, few, many or a size class.

d_gene: NA
j_gene: TRBJ2-2
abundance: NA
v_gene: TRBV7-8
CDR3aa: CASGTQAILVTGELFF
CDR3nt: TGTGCCAGCGGAACCCAGGCGATTTTGGTCACCGGGGAGCTGTTTTTT

d_gene: TRBD2
j_gene: TRBJ2-7
abundance: NA
v_gene: TRBV13
CDR3aa: CASSLLEREAPRDEQYF
CDR3nt: TGTGCCAGCAGCTTATTAGAGCGGGAGGCTCCTCGAGACGAGCAGTACTTC

d_gene: NA
j_gene: TRBJ2-7
abundance: NA
v_gene: TRBV9
CDR3aa: CASSVGPFGPQAREQYF
CDR3nt: TGTGCCAGCAGCGTAGGTCCCTTCGGTCCTCAAGCGAGGGAGCAGTACTTC

d_gene: NA
j_gene: TRBJ2-1
abundance: NA
v_gene: TRBV9
CDR3aa: CASSVVGRNEQFF
CDR3nt: TGTGCCAGCAGCGTAGTGGGCCGCAATGAGCAGTTCTTC

d_gene: TRBD1
j_gene: TRBJ2-1
abundance: NA
v_gene: TRBV19
CDR3aa: CASSLDRAKPYNEQFF
CDR3nt: TGTGCCAGTAGCCTCGACAGGGCAAAGCCCTACAATGAGCAGTTCTTC

d_gene: NA
j_gene: TRBJ1-5
abundance: NA
v_gene: TRBV6-5
CDR3aa: CASSIGLNQPQHF
CDR3nt: TGTGCCAGCAGTATCGGACTTAATCAGCCCCAGCATTTT

d_gene: TRBD1
j_gene: TRBJ2-7
abundance: NA
v_gene: TRBV27
CDR3aa: CASSYLAQGAGYEQYF
CDR3nt: TGTGCCAGCAGTTATTTAGCACAGGGGGCGGGCTACGAGCAGTACTTC

d_gene: TRBD1
j_gene: TRBJ2-2
abundance: NA
v_gene: TRBV5-1
CDR3aa: CASSLGHTGGFGTGELFF
CDR3nt: TGCGCCAGCAGCTTGGGGCATACAGGGGGCTTCGGCACCGGGGAGCTGTTTTTT

d_gene: TRBD2
j_gene: TRBJ2-5
abundance: NA
v_gene: TRBV11-3
CDR3aa: CASSPGLAGGETQYF
CDR3nt: TGTGCCAGCAGCCCGGGACTAGCGGGAGGAGAGACCCAGTACTTC

d_gene: NA
j_gene: TRBJ1-2
abundance: NA
v_gene: TRBV19
CDR3aa: CASSMIQGRGYTF
CDR3nt: TGTGCCAGTAGTATGATTCAGGGCCGGGGCTACACCTTC

d_gene: NA
j_gene: TRBJ2-1
abundance: NA
v_gene: TRBV28
CDR3aa: CASSFLGRGEQFF
CDR3nt: TGTGCCAGCAGTTTTTTGGGGCGCGGTGAGCAGTTCTTC

d_gene: TRBD1
j_gene: TRBJ1-5
abundance: NA
v_gene: TRBV19
CDR3aa: CASTLRGTGRSQPQHF
CDR3nt: TGTGCCAGTACCCTTCGGGGGACAGGGCGAAGTCAGCCCCAGCATTTT

d_gene: TRBD1
j_gene: TRBJ2-2
abundance: NA
v_gene: TRBV2
CDR3aa: CASSDRTGGIGELFF
CDR3nt: TGTGCCAGCAGTGACAGGACAGGGGGCATCGGGGAGCTGTTTTTT

d_gene: TRBD1
j_gene: TRBJ2-2
abundance: NA
v_gene: TRBV11-2
CDR3aa: CASSQQGAGELFF
CDR3nt: TGTGCCAGCAGCCAACAGGGGGCCGGGGAGCTGTTTTTT

d_gene: NA
j_gene: TRBJ2-2
abundance: few
v_gene: TRBV7-9
CDR3aa: CASSFFTGPGELFF
CDR3nt: TGTGCCAGCAGCTTTTTTACAGGGCCCGGGGAGCTGTTTTTT

d_gene: TRBD1
j_gene: TRBJ2-7
abundance: NA
v_gene: TRBV27
CDR3aa: CASSFLGQGVHEQYF
CDR3nt: TGTGCCAGCAGTTTCTTGGGACAGGGGGTTCACGAGCAGTACTTC

d_gene: NA
j_gene: TRBJ1-2
abundance: once
v_gene: TRBV28
CDR3aa: CASRATGLIYGYTF
CDR3nt: TGTGCCAGCAGGGCCACAGGGCTAATCTATGGCTACACCTTC

d_gene: NA
j_gene: TRBJ1-2
abundance: once
v_gene: TRBV20-1
CDR3aa: CSASPFRSYGYTF
CDR3nt: TGCAGTGCTAGTCCCTTTCGCAGCTATGGCTACACCTTC

d_gene: NA
j_gene: TRBJ2-1
abundance: NA
v_gene: TRBV11-3
CDR3aa: CASSLGWSSEQFF
CDR3nt: TGTGCCAGCAGCTTAGGATGGAGTTCCGAGCAGTTCTTC